The subject of this entry is one T cell receptor (beta chain). The antigen is not known. Genes and germline are mouse. The CDR3 is cut off 1 residue early in the read; its end comes from the germline J gene. This sample was taken from a study of tissue T cells after allogeneic stem cell transplantation. The table came from immunoSEQ multiplex PCR; TCRdb's copy has only in-frame clones and leaves some out. This table holds about 5,800 clones, around half found once. The time point: mouse harvest day 14 after allogeneic transplant. Each mouse received 10^7 T-cell-depleted marrow cells plus 10^6 splenic CD5+ T cells by tail vein. Tissues came from B6→BALB/c major-mismatch GVHD mice at day 7 or 14. The ends were cut back, 2 bases at V and 7 bases at J, with 8 bases in the middle. The CDR3 consists of 12 residues. Germline-derived CDR1 and CDR2 are KGHPV and FQNQEV (reference sequence). Whole-study findings and limits: Within patients, tissue anatomy strongly shaped TCR repertoire composition. This small cohort was clinically heterogeneous, and sampling depth was a limitation.

Input material: gut tissue. This receptor was identified in a female BALB/c mouse given C57BL/6 T cells with graft-versus-host disease after an allogeneic hematopoietic cell transplant. The rearrangement links TRBV26 to TRBJ1-1, with D possibly TRBD1 on 6 matching bases. The CDR3 here is CASSLGGLEVFF. The DNA read from the CDR3 is TGTGCCAGCAGTCTGGGGGGGCTAGAAGTCTTC.